This T cell receptor beta chain was identified during a study of monozygotic twins with inflammatory bowel disease. In the case of this clonotype: Its antigen remains unknown.

Germline CDR1 SGHTA, CDR2 FQGTGA. The CDR3 spans 13 residues. TCRdb re-called the 5' RACE reads and catalogs CDR3 proteins one per entry, DNA excluded. This sample's table has some 89,000 distinct CDR3 sequences. Study-wide findings and caveats: Relative clonotype sharing with others was diminished in IBD patients versus healthy twins, particularly with disease activity. It was in IBD patients that TCRbeta diversity (inverse Simpson) was lower than in healthy co-twins.

The sample comprised blood. The V gene is TRBV7-3, the J gene TRBJ2-3. The clonotype comes from a human donor with ulcerative colitis or Crohn's disease, or a healthy co-twin of an affected twin (not recorded which). CDR3 region: CASSFKSTDTQYF.